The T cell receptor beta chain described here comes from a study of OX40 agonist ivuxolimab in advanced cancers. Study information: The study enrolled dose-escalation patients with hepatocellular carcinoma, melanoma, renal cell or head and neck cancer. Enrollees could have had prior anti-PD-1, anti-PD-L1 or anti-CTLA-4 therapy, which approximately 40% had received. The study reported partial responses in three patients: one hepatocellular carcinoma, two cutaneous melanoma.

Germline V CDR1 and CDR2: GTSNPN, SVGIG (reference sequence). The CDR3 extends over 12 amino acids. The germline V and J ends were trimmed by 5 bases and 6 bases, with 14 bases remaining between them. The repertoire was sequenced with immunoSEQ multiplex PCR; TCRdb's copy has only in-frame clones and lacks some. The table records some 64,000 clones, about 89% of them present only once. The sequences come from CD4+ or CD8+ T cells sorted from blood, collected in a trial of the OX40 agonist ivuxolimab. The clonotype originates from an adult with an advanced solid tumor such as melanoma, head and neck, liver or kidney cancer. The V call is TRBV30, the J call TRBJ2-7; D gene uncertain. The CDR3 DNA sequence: TGTGCCTGGGATTTCCACCCGGGCGAGCAGTACTTC. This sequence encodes CAWDFHPGEQYF.